This T cell receptor (beta chain) was identified during a study of cytomegalovirus exposure and HLA in healthy donors. With 60 Vbeta and 13 Jbeta primers, the PCR was carried out. Libraries were prepared by immunoSEQ multiplex PCR; TCRdb keeps only in-frame clonotypes and omits some of them. The data show fewer than 90,000 clones, under 80% seen once. A note on this clone: Its antigen is unknown.

The CDR3 runs 13 residues. CDR1 and CDR2 from the germline V gene are MDHEN and SYDVKM. V dropped 5 bases and J dropped 4 bases, with 11 bases sitting between them. General study points: Across donors, most TCRs were seen rarely, yet some public ones were widespread.

This chain joins TRBV28 and TRBJ2-5; maybe TRBD2 (5 bases). Input material: PBMCs. This TCR derives from a male donor in good health and CMV-seronegative. As DNA, the CDR3 is TGTGCCAGCAGTCTCGGTGAGGGAGAGACCCAGTACTTC. Its translation is CASSLGEGETQYF.